This T cell receptor (beta chain) was found in a study of glioma-infiltrating T cells. General study points: Only very few CDR3 sequences appeared in both tissue and blood. Gliomas, especially low-grade, showed above-expected tissue-blood divergence; non-neoplastic patients showed below.

This clonotype was seen ten or more times. No antigen is known for it. There are 11 residues in the CDR3. The V and J ends lost 11 bases and 4 bases respectively, with 11 bases between them. CDR1 is MDHEN and CDR2 is SYDVKM in the germline V gene. Using RNA template, CDR3s of TCR alpha and beta were amplified with iRepertoire arm-PCR. One-step reverse transcription and amplification started from around 100-400 ng of tissue mRNA or PBMC total RNA. Each CDR3 protein gets one entry after TCRdb re-called the multiplex PCR reads with MiXCR. The sample includes about 110,000 distinct CDR3 sequences, 20% to 30% of them seen just once.

Sequencing used glioma tissue, nonneoplastic brain tissue, or PBMCs (not recorded which). The chain uses TRBV28 and TRBJ2-5; D remains unclear. This clonotype was sampled from a human donor with low-grade glioma or glioblastoma, undergoing nonglioma brain surgery, or in good health (not recorded which). The CDR3 DNA reads as TGTGCCTCCTCTTCCCCAGAGACCCAGTACTTC. Translating gives CASSSPETQYF.